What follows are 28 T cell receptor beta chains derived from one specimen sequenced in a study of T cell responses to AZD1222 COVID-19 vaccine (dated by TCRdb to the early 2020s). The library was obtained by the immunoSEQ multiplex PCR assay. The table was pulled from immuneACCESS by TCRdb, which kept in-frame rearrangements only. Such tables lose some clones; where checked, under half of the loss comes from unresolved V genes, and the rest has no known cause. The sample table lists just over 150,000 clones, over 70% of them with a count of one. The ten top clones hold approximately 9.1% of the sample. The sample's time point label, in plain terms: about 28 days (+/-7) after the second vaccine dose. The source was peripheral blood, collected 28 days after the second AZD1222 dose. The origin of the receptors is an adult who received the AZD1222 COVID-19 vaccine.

This chain's CDR3 is CASTLPVITDTQYF. For the CDR3, the DNA is TGTGCCAGCACCCTTCCGGTTATCACAGATACGCAGTATTTT. The genes are TRBV28 and TRBJ2-3; D remains unclear. The CDR3 contains 14 residues. Deletions cut 7 bases from V and 2 bases from J, with 13 bases between. Germline CDR1 and CDR2: MDHEN and SYDVKM.

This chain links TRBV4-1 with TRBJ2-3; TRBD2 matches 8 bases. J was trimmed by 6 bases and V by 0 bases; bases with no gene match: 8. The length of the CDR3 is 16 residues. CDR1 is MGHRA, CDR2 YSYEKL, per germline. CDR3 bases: TGCGCCAGCAGCCAAGATTCTGCGGGAGGAGTTGATACGCAGTATTTT. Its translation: CASSQDSAGGVDTQYF.

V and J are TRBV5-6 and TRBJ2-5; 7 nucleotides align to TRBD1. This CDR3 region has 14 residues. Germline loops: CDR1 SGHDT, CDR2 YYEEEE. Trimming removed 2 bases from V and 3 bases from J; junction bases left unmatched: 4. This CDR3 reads CASSFLGQEETQYF. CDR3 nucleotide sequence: TGTGCCAGCAGCTTCCTAGGACAGGAAGAGACCCAGTACTTC.

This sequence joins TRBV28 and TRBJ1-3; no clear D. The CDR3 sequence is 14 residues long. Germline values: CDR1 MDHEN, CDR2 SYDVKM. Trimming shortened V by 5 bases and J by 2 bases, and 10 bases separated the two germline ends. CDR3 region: CASSPIRPGNTIYF. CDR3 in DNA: TGTGCCAGCAGTCCTATCAGACCTGGAAACACCATATATTTT.

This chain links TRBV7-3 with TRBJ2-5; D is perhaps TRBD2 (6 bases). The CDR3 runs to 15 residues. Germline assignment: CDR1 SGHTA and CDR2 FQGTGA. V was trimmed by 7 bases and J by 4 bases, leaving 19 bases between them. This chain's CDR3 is CASTPWQRAGETQYF. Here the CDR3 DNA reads TGTGCCAGCACACCTTGGCAGCGGGCGGGAGAGACCCAGTACTTC.

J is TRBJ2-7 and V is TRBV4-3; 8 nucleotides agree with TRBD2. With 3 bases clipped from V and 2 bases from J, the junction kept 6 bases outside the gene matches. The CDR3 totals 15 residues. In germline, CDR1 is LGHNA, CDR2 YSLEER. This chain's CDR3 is CASSHRTSGPYEQYF. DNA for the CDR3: TGCGCCAGCAGCCATCGAACTAGCGGTCCCTACGAGCAGTACTTC.

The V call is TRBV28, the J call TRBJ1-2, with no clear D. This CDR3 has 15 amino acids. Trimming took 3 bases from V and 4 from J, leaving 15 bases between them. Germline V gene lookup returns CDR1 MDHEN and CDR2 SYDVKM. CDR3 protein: CASSLELPSTYGYTF. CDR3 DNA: TGTGCCAGCAGTTTGGAATTACCAAGTACCTATGGCTACACCTTC.

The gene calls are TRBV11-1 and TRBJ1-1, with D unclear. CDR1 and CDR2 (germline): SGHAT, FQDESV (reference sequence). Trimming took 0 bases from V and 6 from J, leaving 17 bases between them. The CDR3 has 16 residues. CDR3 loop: CASSLAARFGLAEAFF. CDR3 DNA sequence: TGTGCCAGCAGCTTAGCGGCCAGGTTTGGTCTTGCTGAAGCTTTCTTT.

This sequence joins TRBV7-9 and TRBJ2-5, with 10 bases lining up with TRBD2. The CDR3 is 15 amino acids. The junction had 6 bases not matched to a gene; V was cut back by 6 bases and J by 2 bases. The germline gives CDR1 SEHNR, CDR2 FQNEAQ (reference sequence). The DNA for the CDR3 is TGTGCCAGCAGAAAAGCACTAGCGGGGCAAGAGACCCAGTACTTC. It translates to CASRKALAGQETQYF.

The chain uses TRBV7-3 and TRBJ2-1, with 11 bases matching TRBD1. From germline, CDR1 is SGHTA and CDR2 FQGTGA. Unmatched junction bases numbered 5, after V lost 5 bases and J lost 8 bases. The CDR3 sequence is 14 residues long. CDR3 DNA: TGTGCCAGCAGCATACCGGGACAGGGGGATGAGCAGTTCTTC. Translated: CASSIPGQGDEQFF.

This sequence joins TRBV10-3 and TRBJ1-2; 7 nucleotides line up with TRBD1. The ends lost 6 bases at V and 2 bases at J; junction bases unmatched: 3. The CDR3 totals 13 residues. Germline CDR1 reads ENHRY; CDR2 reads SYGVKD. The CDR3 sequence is CAIRSGQNYGYTF. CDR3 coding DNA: TGTGCCATCAGGTCGGGACAGAACTATGGCTACACCTTC.

CDR3 coding DNA: TGTGCCAGCAGTCTGCGACTCAACAATGAGCAGTTCTTC. It yields the protein CASSLRLNNEQFF. The chain uses TRBV6-2 or TRBV6-3 and TRBJ2-1; no firm D call. Germline CDR1 and CDR2: MNHEY and SVGEGT. V shed 5 bases and J shed 5 bases, with 10 bases lying between them. This CDR3 has 13 residues.

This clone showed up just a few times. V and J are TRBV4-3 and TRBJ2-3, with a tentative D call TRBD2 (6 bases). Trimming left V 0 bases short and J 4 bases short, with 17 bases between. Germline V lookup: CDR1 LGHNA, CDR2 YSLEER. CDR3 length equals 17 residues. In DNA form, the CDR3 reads TGCGCCAGCAGCCAAGATTATTCCCCGGGAGCCCCAGATACGCAGTATTTT. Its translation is CASSQDYSPGAPDTQYF.

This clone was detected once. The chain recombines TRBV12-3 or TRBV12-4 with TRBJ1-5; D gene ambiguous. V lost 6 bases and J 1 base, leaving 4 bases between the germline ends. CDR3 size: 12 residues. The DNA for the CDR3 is TGTGCCAGCAGGGACAGCAATCAGCCCCAGCATTTT. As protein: CASRDSNQPQHF.

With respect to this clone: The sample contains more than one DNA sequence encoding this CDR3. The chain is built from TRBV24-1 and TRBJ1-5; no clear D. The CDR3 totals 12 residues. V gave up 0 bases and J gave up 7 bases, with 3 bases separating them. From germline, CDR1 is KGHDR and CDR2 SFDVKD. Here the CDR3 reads CATSDLGQPQHF. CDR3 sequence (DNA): TGTGCCACCAGTGATTTGGGGCAGCCCCAGCATTTT.

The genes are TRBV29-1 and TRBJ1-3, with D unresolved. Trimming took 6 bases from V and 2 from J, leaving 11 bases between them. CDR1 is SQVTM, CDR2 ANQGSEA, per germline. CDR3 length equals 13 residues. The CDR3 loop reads CSVGEGAGNTIYF. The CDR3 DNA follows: TGCAGCGTCGGCGAGGGTGCTGGAAACACCATATATTTT.

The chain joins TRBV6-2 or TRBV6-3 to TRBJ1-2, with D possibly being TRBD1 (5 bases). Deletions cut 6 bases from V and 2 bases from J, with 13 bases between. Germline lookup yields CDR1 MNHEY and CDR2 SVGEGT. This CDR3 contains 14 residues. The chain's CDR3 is CASSGSGRNYGYTF. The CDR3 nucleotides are TGTGCCAGCAGCGGATCGGGACGGAACTATGGCTACACCTTC.

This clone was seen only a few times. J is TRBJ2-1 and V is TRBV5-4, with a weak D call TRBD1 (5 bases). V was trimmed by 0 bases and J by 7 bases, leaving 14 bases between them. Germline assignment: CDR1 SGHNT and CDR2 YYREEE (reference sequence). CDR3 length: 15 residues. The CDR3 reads CASSLVGVISNEQFF. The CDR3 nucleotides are TGTGCCAGCAGCTTGGTAGGGGTCATTTCAAATGAGCAGTTCTTC.

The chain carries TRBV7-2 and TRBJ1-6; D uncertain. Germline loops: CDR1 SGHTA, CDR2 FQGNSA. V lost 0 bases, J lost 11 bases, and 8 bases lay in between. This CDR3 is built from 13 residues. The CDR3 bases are TGTGCCAGCAGCTTAGCGCTTGGGACACCCCTCCACTTT. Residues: CASSLALGTPLHF.

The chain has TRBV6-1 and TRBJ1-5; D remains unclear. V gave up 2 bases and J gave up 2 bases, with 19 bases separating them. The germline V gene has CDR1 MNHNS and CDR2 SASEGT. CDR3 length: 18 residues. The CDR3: CASSEFPSFQSRNQPQHF. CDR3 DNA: TGTGCCAGCAGTGAATTCCCCAGTTTTCAATCCCGCAATCAGCCCCAGCATTTT.

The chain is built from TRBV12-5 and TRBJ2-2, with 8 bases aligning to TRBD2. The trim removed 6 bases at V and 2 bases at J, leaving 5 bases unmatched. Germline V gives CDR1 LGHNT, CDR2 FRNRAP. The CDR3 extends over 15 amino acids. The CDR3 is CASGRGGINTGELFF. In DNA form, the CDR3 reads TGTGCTAGTGGCCGGGGGGGAATAAACACCGGGGAGCTGTTTTTT.

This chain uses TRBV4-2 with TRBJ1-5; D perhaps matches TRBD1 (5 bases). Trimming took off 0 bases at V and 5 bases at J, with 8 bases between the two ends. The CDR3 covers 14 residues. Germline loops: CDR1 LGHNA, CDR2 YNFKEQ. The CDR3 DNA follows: TGTGCCAGCAGCCAAGATCTCAGGGATCAGCCCCAGCATTTT. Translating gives CASSQDLRDQPQHF.

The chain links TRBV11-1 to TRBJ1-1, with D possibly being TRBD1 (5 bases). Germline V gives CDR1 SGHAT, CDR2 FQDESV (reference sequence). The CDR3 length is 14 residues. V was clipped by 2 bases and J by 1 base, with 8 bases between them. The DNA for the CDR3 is TGTGCCAGCAGCTTAAAGGGGCCGAACACTGAAGCTTTCTTT. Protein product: CASSLKGPNTEAFF.

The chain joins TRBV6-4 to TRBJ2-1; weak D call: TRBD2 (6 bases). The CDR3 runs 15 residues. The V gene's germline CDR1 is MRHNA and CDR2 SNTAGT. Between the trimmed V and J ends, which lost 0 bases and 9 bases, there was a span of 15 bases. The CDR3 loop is CASSDSSGGAGEQFF. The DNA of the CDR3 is TGTGCCAGCAGTGACTCGTCCGGGGGAGCCGGTGAGCAGTTCTTC.

The CDR3 bases are TGTGCCAGCAGTTTTACGCGGGAGGGGGATACGCAGTATTTT. Protein sequence: CASSFTREGDTQYF. The rearrangement links TRBV27 to TRBJ2-3; 9 bases fit TRBD2. Germline CDR1 reads MNHEY; CDR2 reads SMNVEV (reference sequence). V was clipped by 3 bases and J by 6 bases; unmatched bases: 4. This CDR3 region has 14 residues.

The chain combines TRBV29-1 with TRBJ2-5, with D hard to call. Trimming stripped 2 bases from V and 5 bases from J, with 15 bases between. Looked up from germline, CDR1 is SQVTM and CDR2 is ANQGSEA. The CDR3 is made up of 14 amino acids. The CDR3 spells CSVERAALGETQYF. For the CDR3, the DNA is TGCAGCGTTGAAAGGGCCGCCCTGGGGGAGACCCAGTACTTC. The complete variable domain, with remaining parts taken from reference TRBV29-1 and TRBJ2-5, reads SAVISQKPSRDICQRGTSLTIQCQVDSQVTMMFWYRQQPGQSLTLIATANQGSEATYESGFVIDKFPISRPNLTFSTLTVSNMSPEDSSIYLCSVERAALGETQYFGPGTRLLVL.

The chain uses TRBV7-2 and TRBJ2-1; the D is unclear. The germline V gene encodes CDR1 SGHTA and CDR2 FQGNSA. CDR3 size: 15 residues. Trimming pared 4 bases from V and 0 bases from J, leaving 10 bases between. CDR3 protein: CASSSGRSSYNEQFF. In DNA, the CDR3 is TGTGCCAGCAGCTCCGGACGAAGCTCCTACAATGAGCAGTTCTTC. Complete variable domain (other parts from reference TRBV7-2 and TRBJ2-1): GAGVSQSPSNKVTEKGKDVELRCDPISGHTALYWYRQSLGQGLEFLIYFQGNSAPDKSGLPSDRFSAERTGGSVSTLTIQRTQQEDSAVYLCASSSGRSSYNEQFFGPGTRLTVL.

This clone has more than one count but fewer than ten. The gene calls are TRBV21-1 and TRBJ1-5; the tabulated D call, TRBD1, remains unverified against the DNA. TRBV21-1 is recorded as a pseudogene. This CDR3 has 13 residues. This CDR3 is CASSIRANQPQHF. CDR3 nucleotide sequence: TGTGCCAGCAGCATCAGGGCGAATCAGCCCCAGCATTTT.